The text below deals with one T cell receptor (beta chain). The antigen remains unidentified. This sample stems from a study of a mutant IDH1 vaccine in newly diagnosed glioma. Overall study: Onset of vaccination occurred 4-6 weeks following radiotherapy alone, or with temozolomide cycles.

Indicated time point: week 47, end of study. In every dose of vaccine, 300 ug of mutant IDH1 20-mer peptide was given alongside topical imiquimod. Method: immunoSEQ multiplex PCR; TCRdb's copy keeps in-frame clones and lacks some. The sample lists tens of thousands of clones, around 82% occurring once. CDR1 is SEHNR and CDR2 is FQNEAQ in the germline V gene (reference sequence). The CDR3 is 13 amino acids. V was cut by 5 bases and J by 12 bases, with 20 bases left in between. This chain links TRBV7-9 with TRBJ2-7; D is perhaps TRBD2 (5 bases). Sequences were derived from PBMCs, sampled from a glioma patient whose treatment included an IDH1 peptide vaccine. The TCR comes from a man aged 18 to 30 with glioma. Some clones in this sample may be carry-over from other donors' samples. Here the CDR3 DNA reads TGTGCCAGCAGCCCCTTTTCGGTAGCGACGGCGTACTTC. Protein: CASSPFSVATAYF.